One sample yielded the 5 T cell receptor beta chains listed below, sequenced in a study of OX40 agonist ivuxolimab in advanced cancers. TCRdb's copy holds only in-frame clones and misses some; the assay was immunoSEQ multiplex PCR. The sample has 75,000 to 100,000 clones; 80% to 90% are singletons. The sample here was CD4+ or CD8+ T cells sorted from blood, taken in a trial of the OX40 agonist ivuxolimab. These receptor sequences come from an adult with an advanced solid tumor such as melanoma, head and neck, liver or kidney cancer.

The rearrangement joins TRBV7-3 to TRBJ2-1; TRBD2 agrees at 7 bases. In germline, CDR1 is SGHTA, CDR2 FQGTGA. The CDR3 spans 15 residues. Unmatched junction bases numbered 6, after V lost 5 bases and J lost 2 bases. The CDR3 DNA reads TGTGCCAGCAGCCCGCGGGAGAGGCCCTACAATGAGCAGTTCTTC. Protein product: CASSPRERPYNEQFF.

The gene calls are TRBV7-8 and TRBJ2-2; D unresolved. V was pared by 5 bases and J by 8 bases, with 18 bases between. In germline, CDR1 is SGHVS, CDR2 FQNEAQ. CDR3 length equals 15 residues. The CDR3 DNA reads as TGTGCCAGCAGCAGACACCTACCCCCCATGGGGGAGCTGTTTTTT. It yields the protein CASSRHLPPMGELFF.

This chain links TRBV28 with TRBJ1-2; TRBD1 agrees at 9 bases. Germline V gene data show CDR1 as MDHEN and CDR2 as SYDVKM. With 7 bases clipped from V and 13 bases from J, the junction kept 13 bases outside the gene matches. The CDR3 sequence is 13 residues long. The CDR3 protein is CASTILWGQGFTF. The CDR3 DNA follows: TGTGCCAGCACTATCCTTTGGGGACAGGGTTTCACCTTC.

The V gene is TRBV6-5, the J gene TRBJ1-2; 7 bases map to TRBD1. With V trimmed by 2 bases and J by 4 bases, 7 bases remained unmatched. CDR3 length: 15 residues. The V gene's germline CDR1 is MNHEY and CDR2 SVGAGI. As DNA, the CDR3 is TGTGCCAGCAGTTACAGGGACAGAACCTCCTATGGCTACACCTTC. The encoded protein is CASSYRDRTSYGYTF.

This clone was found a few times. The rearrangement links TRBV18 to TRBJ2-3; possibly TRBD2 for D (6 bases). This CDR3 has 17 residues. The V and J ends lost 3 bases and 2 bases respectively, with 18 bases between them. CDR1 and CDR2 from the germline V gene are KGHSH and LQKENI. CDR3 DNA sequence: TGTGCCAGCTCACCCGGGACTGACCGGGACCTCACAGATACGCAGTATTTT. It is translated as CASSPGTDRDLTDTQYF. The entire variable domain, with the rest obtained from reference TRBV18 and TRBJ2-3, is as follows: NAGVMQNPRHLVRRRGQEARLRCSPMKGHSHVYWYRQLPEEGLKFMVYLQKENIIDESGMPKERFSAEFPKEGPSILRIQQVVRGDSAAYFCASSPGTDRDLTDTQYFGPGTRLTVL.